This TCR beta chain was profiled in a study of shared clonotypes between healthy human individuals. Findings of the study overall: Genetic and exposure-history diversity was limited by the small donor number.

Over several immunoSEQ plates, each subset's genomic DNA was distributed in even portions. Assay: immunoSEQ multiplex PCR; the TCRdb copy retains only in-frame clones and omits some. This table has about 230,000 clones, over 50% appearing once. CDR1 is LNHDA, CDR2 SQIVND, per germline (reference sequence). The length of the CDR3 is 16 residues. With 5 bases removed from V and 0 bases from J, the gap between germline ends came to 17 bases. Worth noting for this clone: Its antigen is unidentified.

The TCR comes from a young man in good health. Sequenced material: memory CD4+ T cells sorted from blood. As to subset: CD45RA-negative fraction. The rearrangement links TRBV19 to TRBJ2-7, with D possibly being TRBD2 (6 bases). DNA for the CDR3: TGTGCCAGTAGTTTGGGGTCCCGGGGGTCCTCCTACGAGCAGTACTTC. It yields the protein CASSLGSRGSSYEQYF.